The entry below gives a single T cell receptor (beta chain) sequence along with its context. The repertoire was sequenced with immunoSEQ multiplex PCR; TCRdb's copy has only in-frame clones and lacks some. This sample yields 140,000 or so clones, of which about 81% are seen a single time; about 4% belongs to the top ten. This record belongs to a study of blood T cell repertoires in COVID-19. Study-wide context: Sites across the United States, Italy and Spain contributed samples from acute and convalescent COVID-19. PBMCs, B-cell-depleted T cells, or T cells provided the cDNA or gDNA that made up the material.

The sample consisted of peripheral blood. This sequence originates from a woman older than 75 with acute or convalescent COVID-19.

The CDR3 sequence is CASSLRRVYGYTF. DNA for the CDR3: TGTGCCAGCAGTCTCCGGAGGGTCTATGGCTACACCTTC. The chain joins TRBV12-3 or TRBV12-4 to TRBJ1-2; D unresolved. The CDR3 is made up of 13 amino acids. Trimming shortened V by 5 bases and J by 4 bases, and 11 bases separated the two germline ends.